This TCR beta chain was sequenced for a study of beta chain features in type 1 diabetes. Study findings and constraints: Using cDNA template may skew counts toward highly expressing activated cells.

This clone was counted only a few times. The antigen remains unidentified. The V and J ends lost 5 bases and 4 bases, in that order; junction bases with no gene match: 8. The CDR3 totals 15 residues. Germline V gene lookup returns CDR1 SGHTA and CDR2 FQGNSA. As every portion of the isolated RNA was reverse transcribed, the sequencing read expressed TCRB transcripts. Method: immunoSEQ multiplex PCR; TCRdb's copy keeps in-frame clones and lacks some. The sample lists over 120,000 clones; under 11% were seen once. The sample comprised naive CD4+ T cells from blood. V and J are TRBV7-2 and TRBJ2-3, with 8 bases aligning to TRBD2. This TCR was sampled from a man aged 18 to 30 in good health. In DNA form, the CDR3 reads TGTGCCAGCAGCCCCCGGGGGGGCTATCCAGATACGCAGTATTTT. It specifies CASSPRGGYPDTQYF.